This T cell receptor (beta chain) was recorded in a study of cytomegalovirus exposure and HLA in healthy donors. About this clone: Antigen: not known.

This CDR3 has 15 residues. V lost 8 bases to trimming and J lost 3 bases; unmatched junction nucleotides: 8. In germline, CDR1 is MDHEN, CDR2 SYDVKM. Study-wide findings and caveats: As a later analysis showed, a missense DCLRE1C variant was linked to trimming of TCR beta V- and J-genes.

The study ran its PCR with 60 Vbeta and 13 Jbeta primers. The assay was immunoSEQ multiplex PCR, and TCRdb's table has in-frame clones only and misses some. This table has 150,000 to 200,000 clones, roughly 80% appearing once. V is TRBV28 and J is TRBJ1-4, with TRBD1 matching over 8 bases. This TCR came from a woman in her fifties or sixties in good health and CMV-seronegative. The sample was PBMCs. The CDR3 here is CASRTGPGANEKLFF. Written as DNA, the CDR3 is TGTGCCAGCCGGACAGGGCCCGGGGCTAATGAAAAACTGTTTTTT.